These 11 T cell receptor beta chains came from one sample sequenced in a study of blood T cell repertoires in COVID-19. Assay used: immunoSEQ multiplex PCR; TCRdb lists only in-frame clones, some missing. The data show about 480,000 clones, roughly 89% seen once. Sequencing was done on a sample of peripheral blood. The receptors stem from a woman aged 45-60 years with COVID-19, enrolled during active disease.

The J gene is TRBJ2-5, the V gene TRBV29-1, with D possibly matching TRBD2 (6 bases). Germline loops: CDR1 SQVTM, CDR2 ANQGSEA. This CDR3 spans 15 amino acids. V was shortened by 4 bases and J by 0 bases, with 15 bases between the two germline ends. CDR3 in DNA: TGCAGCGTTGTGGGTCGGGCTAGCGACCAAGAGACCCAGTACTTC. Protein sequence: CSVVGRASDQETQYF. The variable domain in full, completed from reference TRBV29-1 and TRBJ2-5, reads SAVISQKPSRDICQRGTSLTIQCQVDSQVTMMFWYRQQPGQSLTLIATANQGSEATYESGFVIDKFPISRPNLTFSTLTVSNMSPEDSSIYLCSVVGRASDQETQYFGPGTRLLVL.

This clone came up once. The chain is built from TRBV5-1 and TRBJ1-1, with D unresolved. There are 15 residues in the CDR3. Per germline, CDR1 SGHRS and CDR2 YFSETQ. Trimming took 3 bases from V and 4 from J, leaving 16 bases between them. DNA of the CDR3: TGCGCCAGCAGCTACGGGGTCGGGAGGAGCACTGAAGCTTTCTTT. Translated: CASSYGVGRSTEAFF.

This clone was seen once. V gene TRBV7-3 combines with J gene TRBJ2-3; D is unresolved. CDR1 is SGHTA, CDR2 FQGTGA, per germline. V lost 2 bases, J lost 5 bases, and 8 bases lay in between. This CDR3 has 13 residues. CDR3 loop: CASSLGSGDTQYF. CDR3 coding DNA: TGTGCCAGCAGCTTAGGTTCGGGAGATACGCAGTATTTT.

The rearrangement joins TRBV25-1 to TRBJ1-2; unclear D gene. The germline V gene encodes CDR1 MGHDK and CDR2 SYGVNS. Trimming removed 1 base at V and 3 bases at J, with 9 bases between. The CDR3 length is 14 residues. The CDR3 here is CASSESSQYYGYTF. Here the CDR3 DNA reads TGTGCCAGCAGTGAATCCAGTCAATACTATGGCTACACCTTC.

The chain joins TRBV29-1 to TRBJ2-6; 10 nucleotides match TRBD1. From germline, CDR1 is SQVTM and CDR2 ANQGSEA. The CDR3 sequence is 17 residues long. The V and J ends lost 5 bases and 0 bases, in that order; junction bases with no gene match: 7. This CDR3 reads CSVSDRGGNSGANVLTF. In DNA, the CDR3 is TGCAGCGTTTCGGACAGGGGGGGAAACTCTGGGGCCAACGTCCTGACTTTC.

This sequence joins TRBV7-9 and TRBJ1-1; a weak D match, TRBD1 (6 bases). The V gene's germline CDR1 is SEHNR and CDR2 FQNEAQ (reference sequence). The CDR3 length is 15 residues. The germline V and J ends were trimmed by 4 bases and 3 bases, with 15 bases remaining between them. The chain's CDR3 is CASSSTRDTYTEAFF. The CDR3 DNA is TGTGCCAGCAGCTCAACCCGGGACACCTACACTGAAGCTTTCTTT.

The chain links TRBV7-9 to TRBJ2-3; 13 positions match TRBD2. From germline, CDR1 is SEHNR and CDR2 FQNEAQ (reference sequence). This CDR3 contains 15 residues. J lost 4 bases, V lost 5 bases, and 3 bases had no gene match. CDR3 coding DNA: TGTGCCAGCAGCCGCACTAGCGGGGGGGCAGATACGCAGTATTTT. Its translation: CASSRTSGGADTQYF.

V and J are TRBV20-1 and TRBJ2-1; D may be TRBD2 (5 bases). This CDR3 has 11 amino acids. CDR1 is DFQATT and CDR2 is SNEGSKA in the germline V gene (reference sequence). The germline V and J ends were trimmed by 6 bases and 9 bases, with 12 bases remaining between them. Here the CDR3 reads CSAPKEAEQFF. The CDR3 region has the DNA TGCAGTGCCCCCAAGGAGGCTGAGCAGTTCTTC.

This rearrangement joins TRBV28 to TRBJ2-7, with TRBD1 matching over 12 bases. CDR1 is MDHEN, CDR2 SYDVKM, per germline. J gave up 5 bases and V 5 bases, and 10 bases lay outside the gene matches. The CDR3 is made up of 16 amino acids. The CDR3: CASSLSGTGGRDEQYF. CDR3 sequence (DNA): TGTGCCAGCAGTCTGTCCGGGACAGGGGGCAGGGACGAGCAGTACTTC.

This chain uses TRBV5-4 with TRBJ2-5; 7 bases map to TRBD2. J gave up 5 bases and V 2 bases, and 3 bases lay outside the gene matches. CDR1 SGHNT and CDR2 YYREEE come from the germline V gene (reference sequence). This CDR3 contains 13 residues. The CDR3 bases are TGTGCCAGCAGCTTACGGGGGGAGGAGACCCAGTACTTC. Translating gives CASSLRGEETQYF.

CDR3: CASSKALGRERNTIYF. The CDR3 DNA follows: TGTGCCAGCAGCAAAGCGCTGGGGAGGGAGAGAAACACCATATATTTT. The rearrangement joins TRBV21-1 to TRBJ1-3. TRBV21-1 is a recognized pseudogene. CDR3 size: 16 residues.